This TCR beta chain was recovered during a study of cytomegalovirus exposure and HLA in healthy donors. Turning to the study itself: There were approximately 81 million unique TCRs (from HLA-typed donors) in an early data release. The study's findings and limits: According to a later analysis, most TCR beta chains associated with CMV appeared HLA-restricted. At a 0.05 false discovery rate, a later analysis found around 15,000 TCR beta sequences to be associated with HLA alleles.

About this clone: Its antigen is unidentified.

With 60 Vbeta and 13 Jbeta primers, the PCR was carried out. Generated by immunoSEQ multiplex PCR, the TCRdb table keeps only in-frame clones and is missing some. Found here are some 140,000 clones, around 81% of them singletons; the top ten hold about 5.6%. The CDR3 runs 13 residues. Per germline, CDR1 LNHDA and CDR2 SQIVND (reference sequence). The germline V and J ends were trimmed by 5 bases and 6 bases, with 12 bases remaining between them. The gene calls are TRBV19 and TRBJ2-3; a possible D gene is TRBD2 (6 bases). Sequencing was performed on PBMCs. The sequence came from a woman aged 40 to 55 in good health and CMV-seropositive. CDR3 nucleotide sequence: TGTGCCAGTAGTGTCTCGCGGGGCGATACGCAGTATTTT. This codes for CASSVSRGDTQYF.